These T cell receptor beta chains were read from a single sample in a study of regulatory T cells in long-lasting Graves disease. MiXCR, run by TCRdb on the multiplex PCR reads, gives a single entry per CDR3 protein. The data show 530,000 or so distinct CDR3 sequences, approximately 13% seen once. The same data also went into a second study, on T cells in Graves' hyperthyroidism and ophthalmopathy.

The input for sequencing was peripheral blood mononuclear cells (PBMCs), taken at new diagnosis, from a patient treated with antithyroid drugs. The origin of the receptors is a young man with Graves disease. CDR3s include the opening cysteine and the closing phenylalanine or tryptophan. Part of the rows lack a size; the others show once, few, many or a class for expanded clones.

V	size	length	J	CDR3
TRBV11-1	many	17	TRBJ2-6	CASSWDRANSGANVLTF
TRBV12-3/TRBV12-4	NA	17	TRBJ2-3	CASSSLIAGASTDTQYF
TRBV6-1	many	13	TRBJ2-1	CASSLTLGDEQFF
TRBV9	NA	11	TRBJ2-2	CASTGPGELFF
TRBV14	many	14	TRBJ2-7	CASSPQSGPYEQYF
TRBV6-1	many	15	TRBJ2-3	CASANTAYSTDTQYF
TRBV5-4	few	15	TRBJ2-1	CASSYMTGQGDEQFF
TRBV5-1	many	12	TRBJ2-3	CASSLESDTQYF
TRBV25-1	NA	13	TRBJ2-7	CASLGGGPYEQYF
TRBV5-1	many	15	TRBJ2-3	CASGGSGMGTDTQYF
TRBV7-2	many	13	TRBJ2-3	CASSTGQGNTQYF
TRBV7-9	once	16	TRBJ2-3	CASSLGLAGEADTQYF
TRBV20-1	many	13	TRBJ2-3	CSASGGRTDTQYF
TRBV18	NA	17	TRBJ2-7	CASSPPVTQEKHYEQYF
TRBV28	few	13	TRBJ1-6	CASSKGYNSPLHF
TRBV5-1	few	12	TRBJ2-1	CASTLRGIMRFF
TRBV5-1	many	15	TRBJ2-7	CASSLRLAGMYEQYF
TRBV5-1	many	15	TRBJ1-2	CASSLEGGANYGYTF
TRBV19	NA	16	TRBJ1-6	CASSILRGIGNSPLHF
TRBV14	few	15	TRBJ2-7	CASSQGLAPTYEQYF
TRBV4-1	many	13	TRBJ2-7	CASSQRTVVEQYF
TRBV12-3/TRBV12-4	NA	17	TRBJ2-1	CASSLQGLAVFYNEQFF
TRBV20-1	many	14	TRBJ2-1	CSARLAGGHNEQFF